This T cell receptor (beta chain) was recorded in a study of T cells expressing NK-cell markers. Study overall: With respect to HCMV, most of the eight sequenced donors were seropositive, and one was seronegative.

Remarks on this clonotype: Its specificity is unknown.

Germline V gene data show CDR1 as SNHLY and CDR2 as FYNNEI. This CDR3 is built from 17 residues. Points from the study as a whole: HCMV specificity of the expanded NKG2C+ T cell clones was not established.

What made the TCR beta cDNA was 5'RACE template switching with UMIs. From its re-call of the 5' RACE reads, TCRdb lists each CDR3 protein once, without DNA. This sample's clone table lists roughly 150,000 distinct CDR3 sequences. Sample: blood T cells: a sorted CD56 or NKG2C T cell subset, CD4+ or CD8+ T cells, or bulk PBMC T cells (not recorded which). The receptor comes from a woman aged 18 to 69 in good health. The rearrangement uses TRBV2 and TRBJ2-5; without DNA, the TCRdb call of TRBD1 cannot be checked. CDR3 sequence: CASSAGTGFGPRKTQYF.